The 6 T cell receptor beta chains reported below all come from one sample, sequenced in a study of glioma-infiltrating T cells after dendritic cell vaccination. Produced via immunoSEQ multiplex PCR; TCRdb's table is partial and in-frame only. Here the sample spans under 130,000 clones, 90% being singletons. Time point given: after dendritic cell vaccination, including at tumor progression/relapse. The sample was blood, taken after dendritic cell vaccination. The receptors originated from a human donor with glioblastoma.

This rearrangement joins TRBV5-6 to TRBJ2-1, with TRBD2 matching 13 bases. V shed 7 bases and J 2 bases; nucleotides not matched to a gene: 9. Germline loops: CDR1 SGHDT, CDR2 YYEEEE. This CDR3 comprises 17 residues. The CDR3 spells CASSTSGRAGTYNEQFF. CDR3 bases: TGTGCCAGCTCTACTAGCGGGAGGGCCGGGACCTACAATGAGCAGTTCTTC.

V usage is TRBV19 and J usage is TRBJ1-1; 7 bases fit TRBD1. After removal of 7 bases from V and 0 bases from J, the junction contained 5 bases not matched to a gene. The CDR3 covers 14 residues. Per germline, CDR1 LNHDA and CDR2 SQIVND (reference sequence). The CDR3 DNA follows: TGTGCCAGTACCCGAGGGGGCCTGAACACTGAAGCTTTCTTT. Translating gives CASTRGGLNTEAFF.

The V gene is TRBV2, the J gene TRBJ2-7; D perhaps matches TRBD1 (5 bases). The CDR3 length is 13 residues. Trimming took 3 bases from V and 6 from J, leaving 12 bases between them. The V gene's germline CDR1 is SNHLY and CDR2 FYNNEI. The DNA for the CDR3 is TGTGCCAGCAGTGAGGATCTAGGGGTCGAGCAGTACTTC. Its translation: CASSEDLGVEQYF.

V and J are TRBV19 and TRBJ1-5, with 9 nucleotides matching TRBD1. Trimming at V came to 5 bases and at J to 2 bases, leaving 7 bases not matched to a gene. Looked up from germline, CDR1 is LNHDA and CDR2 is SQIVND (reference sequence). The CDR3 covers 16 residues. The CDR3: CASSVQGAIGNQPQHF. The CDR3 DNA follows: TGTGCCAGTAGTGTACAGGGGGCGATCGGCAATCAGCCCCAGCATTTT.

The rearrangement uses TRBV2 and TRBJ1-5; tentatively, D is TRBD1 (5 bases). Trimming shortened V by 2 bases and J by 6 bases, and 11 bases separated the two germline ends. Germline-derived CDR1 and CDR2 are SNHLY and FYNNEI. There are 14 residues in the CDR3. For the CDR3, the DNA is TGTGCCAGCAGTGAATCAGGGTGGAGTCAGCCCCAGCATTTT. Its translation is CASSESGWSQPQHF.

V and J are TRBV5-4 and TRBJ2-5; TRBD2 agrees at 7 bases. The germline CDR1 and CDR2 sequences are SGHNT and YYREEE (reference sequence). CDR3 length: 13 amino acids. Trimming cost V 2 bases and J 2 bases; bases outside gene matches: 0. The CDR3 is CASSLLAQETQYF. The CDR3 DNA sequence: TGTGCCAGCAGCTTACTAGCGCAAGAGACCCAGTACTTC.